Each of the 24 T cell receptor beta chains below was sequenced from the same sample in a study of radiation and T cells in renal cell carcinoma. Profiled with immunoSEQ multiplex PCR; TCRdb holds only in-frame clones, not every one. Of fewer than 150,000 clones listed, around 90% are singletons. Time point reported: blood 2 weeks post-SBRT. Stated treatment: 15 Gy SBRT to primary tumor, nephrectomy 4 weeks later. The material sequenced was blood, taken from a patient whose treatment included radiotherapy and nephrectomy. The receptors shown here come from a woman aged 70 to 79 with renal cell carcinoma.

The CDR3 reads CASSPPRGVGETQYF. CDR3 coding DNA: TGTGCCAGCAGCCCTCCGCGGGGGGTTGGGGAGACCCAGTACTTC. This chain uses TRBV13 with TRBJ2-5; 8 positions match TRBD2. The CDR3 is 15 residues long. Germline V gene lookup returns CDR1 PRHDT and CDR2 FYEKMQ (reference sequence). The ends lost 5 bases at V and 5 bases at J; junction bases unmatched: 10. The full variable domain, rest sourced from reference TRBV13 and TRBJ2-5, is AAGVIQSPRHLIKEKRETATLKCYPIPRHDTVYWYQQGPGQDPQFLISFYEKMQSDKGSIPDRFSAQQFSDYHSELNMSSLELGDSALYFCASSPPRGVGETQYFGPGTRLLVL.

The chain recombines TRBV11-3 with TRBJ1-6; D gene unclear. CDR1 is SGHNT and CDR2 is YENEEA in the germline V gene. V dropped 2 bases and J dropped 6 bases, with 2 bases sitting between them. The CDR3 has 12 residues. The CDR3 sequence is CASSLLNSPLHF. DNA for the CDR3: TGTGCCAGCAGCTTACTTAATTCACCCCTCCACTTT. The variable domain in full, with the rest retrieved from reference TRBV11-3 and TRBJ1-6, is EAGVVQSPRYKIIEKKQPVAFWCNPISGHNTLYWYLQNLGQGPELLIRYENEEAVDDSQLPKDRFSAERLKGVDSTLKIQPAELGDSAVYLCASSLLNSPLHFGNGTRLTVT.

V usage is TRBV7-2 and J usage is TRBJ1-3; perhaps TRBD1 as D (6 bases). CDR3 size: 14 residues. CDR1 and CDR2 (germline): SGHTA, FQGNSA. V lost 1 base, J lost 4 bases, and 8 bases lay in between. Here the CDR3 DNA reads TGTGCCAGCAGCTTAGGGGACACCGGAAACACCATATATTTT. Residues: CASSLGDTGNTIYF. Full variable domain (remainder filled in from reference TRBV7-2 and TRBJ1-3): GAGVSQSPSNKVTEKGKDVELRCDPISGHTALYWYRQSLGQGLEFLIYFQGNSAPDKSGLPSDRFSAERTGGSVSTLTIQRTQQEDSAVYLCASSLGDTGNTIYFGEGSWLTVV.

This chain uses TRBV19 with TRBJ1-6; perhaps TRBD1 as D (6 bases). Trimming cost V 7 bases and J 4 bases, with 11 bases left between them. CDR3 length: 14 amino acids. Germline V lookup: CDR1 LNHDA, CDR2 SQIVND (reference sequence). In DNA form, the CDR3 reads TGTGCCAGTACCCAGGGGATATATAATTCACCCCTCCACTTT. It encodes CASTQGIYNSPLHF.

Regarding this clone: At the DNA level, this CDR3 is encoded by other sequences in the same sample as well. This rearrangement joins TRBV30 to TRBJ1-3; D remains ambiguous. Germline V gene sequence: CDR1 GTSNPN, CDR2 SVGIG (reference sequence). The CDR3 extends over 14 amino acids. Between the trimmed V and J ends, which lost 0 bases and 1 base, there was a span of 7 bases. The CDR3 loop reads CAWSVGGSGNTIYF. CDR3 nucleotide sequence: TGTGCCTGGAGTGTGGGCGGGTCTGGAAACACCATATATTTT.

The V gene is TRBV6-5, the J gene TRBJ1-1; the D is unclear. The CDR3 consists of 13 residues. Trimming cost V 6 bases and J 6 bases, with 14 bases left between them. Germline values: CDR1 MNHEY, CDR2 SVGAGI. DNA for the CDR3: TGTGCCAGCAGCCCGAGGAGGAGCTCTGAAGCTTTCTTT. Translating gives CASSPRRSSEAFF.

The chain recombines TRBV7-9 with TRBJ2-1; 7 bases match TRBD2. Germline trimming cut 2 bases from V and 0 bases from J; bases unmatched to any gene: 4. Germline values: CDR1 SEHNR, CDR2 FQNEAQ (reference sequence). The CDR3 loop spans 16 amino acids. Here the CDR3 DNA reads TGTGCCAGCAGCTTACAAGCGGGGAGCTCCTACAATGAGCAGTTCTTC. Protein product: CASSLQAGSSYNEQFF. Combining the CDR3 with reference TRBV7-9 and TRBJ2-1 gives the whole variable domain DTGVSQNPRHKITKRGQNVTFRCDPISEHNRLYWYRQTLGQGPEFLTYFQNEAQLEKSRLLSDRFSAERPKGSFSTLEIQRTEQGDSAMYLCASSLQAGSSYNEQFFGPGTRLTVL.

V gene TRBV30 combines with J gene TRBJ2-7, with D possibly called TRBD1 or TRBD2 (5 bases each). Germline lookup yields CDR1 GTSNPN and CDR2 SVGIG (reference sequence). The CDR3 contains 11 residues. Here the CDR3 reads CARGSSHEQYF. CDR3 bases: TGTGCGAGGGGTTCATCCCACGAGCAGTACTTC. Full variable domain (rest looked up from reference TRBV30 and TRBJ2-7): SQTIHQWPATLVQPVGSPLSLECTVEGTSNPNLYWYRQAAGRGLQLLFYSVGIGQISSEVPQNLSASRPQDRQFILSSKKLLLSDSGFYLCARGSSHEQYFGPGTRLTVT.

The count of this clone is one. The J gene is TRBJ1-4, the V gene TRBV30; D gene ambiguous. Germline CDR1 is GTSNPN and CDR2 is SVGIG (reference sequence). With 4 bases removed from V and 7 bases from J, the gap between germline ends came to 16 bases. CDR3 size: 14 residues. The CDR3 DNA reads as TGTGCCTGGAAAGGACTCCAGCCAACTGAAAAACTGTTTTTT. Amino acid sequence: CAWKGLQPTEKLFF. Combining the CDR3 with reference TRBV30 and TRBJ1-4 gives the whole variable domain SQTIHQWPATLVQPVGSPLSLECTVEGTSNPNLYWYRQAAGRGLQLLFYSVGIGQISSEVPQNLSASRPQDRQFILSSKKLLLSDSGFYLCAWKGLQPTEKLFFGSGTQLSVL.

V is TRBV25-1 and J is TRBJ2-7, with TRBD2 identical over 8 bases. With 6 bases clipped from V and 8 bases from J, the junction kept 12 bases outside the gene matches. Germline-derived CDR1 and CDR2 are MGHDK and SYGVNS. The CDR3 extends over 14 amino acids. The CDR3 nucleotides read TGTGCCAGCAGCGGGGGGGTTTTAGGGGAGAAGCAGTACTTC. Encoded protein: CASSGGVLGEKQYF.

The CDR3 protein is CASSVTGAGANVLTF. The CDR3 DNA sequence: TGTGCCAGCAGCGTTACAGGAGCTGGGGCCAACGTCCTGACTTTC. The chain links TRBV9 to TRBJ2-6; TRBD1 is a possible D gene (5 bases). Between the trimmed V and J ends, which lost 2 bases and 2 bases, there was a span of 8 bases. This CDR3 contains 15 residues. CDR1 and CDR2 (germline): SGDLS, YYNGEE.

V is TRBV4-1 and J is TRBJ2-5; D is perhaps TRBD1 or TRBD2 (5 bases each). CDR1 is MGHRA, CDR2 YSYEKL, per germline. The CDR3 is made up of 13 amino acids. Trimming took 3 bases from V and 4 from J, leaving 9 bases between them. The CDR3 bases are TGCGCCAGCAGCCAGAGAGGGGTAGAGACCCAGTACTTC. It specifies CASSQRGVETQYF.

The J gene is TRBJ2-1, the V gene TRBV5-1; 7 nucleotides line up with TRBD2. Germline CDR1 and CDR2: SGHRS and YFSETQ. The CDR3 sequence is 18 residues long. The V segment lost 3 bases and the J segment 4 bases; nucleotides outside the gene matches: 16. CDR3 nucleotide sequence: TGCGCCAGCAGCTCGTGGGCGCTGGGAAGCGGGGATTACAATGAGCAGTTCTTC. This sequence encodes CASSSWALGSGDYNEQFF.

The chain uses TRBV19 and TRBJ1-1; 8 nucleotides align to TRBD1. Germline values: CDR1 LNHDA, CDR2 SQIVND (reference sequence). The CDR3 consists of 14 residues. The trim removed 5 bases at V and 1 base at J, leaving 3 bases unmatched. The CDR3 loop is CASSFRGPNTEAFF. CDR3 nucleotides: TGTGCCAGTAGTTTCAGGGGGCCGAACACTGAAGCTTTCTTT. Supplemented by reference TRBV19 and TRBJ1-1, the full variable domain reads DGGITQSPKYLFRKEGQNVTLSCEQNLNHDAMYWYRQDPGQGLRLIYYSQIVNDFQKGDIAEGYSVSREKKESFPLTVTSAQKNPTAFYLCASSFRGPNTEAFFGQGTRLTVV.

The chain joins TRBV6-5 to TRBJ1-6, with D perhaps matching TRBD1 (6 bases). Trimming cost V 6 bases and J 14 bases, with 20 bases left between them. The V gene's germline CDR1 is MNHEY and CDR2 SVGAGI. This CDR3 region has 14 residues. This CDR3 is CASSTVPPGVTLHF. CDR3 coding DNA: TGTGCCAGCAGCACAGTTCCCCCAGGGGTCACCCTCCACTTT.

The chain couples TRBV27 to TRBJ1-2; 8 nucleotides align to TRBD1. The CDR3 sequence is 13 residues long. Germline V gene lookup returns CDR1 MNHEY and CDR2 SMNVEV (reference sequence). J lost 6 bases, V lost 7 bases, and 7 bases had no gene match. CDR3 in DNA: TGTGCCAGCAAGGACAGGGAGGGGGATGGCTACACCTTC. It encodes CASKDREGDGYTF.

The chain couples TRBV5-6 to TRBJ2-7; D is perhaps TRBD1 (6 bases). The CDR3 spans 18 residues. V was cut by 3 bases and J by 0 bases, with 22 bases left in between. Germline-derived CDR1 and CDR2 are SGHDT and YYEEEE. In DNA form, the CDR3 reads TGTGCCAGCAGCTACCTCCCACAGGGTTGGGCCCCCTCCTACGAGCAGTACTTC. This sequence encodes CASSYLPQGWAPSYEQYF.

Points on this clone: One end of the junction fails to match germline, which may point to a read error. This chain joins TRBV14 and TRBJ2-1; 9 nucleotides agree with TRBD1. The CDR3 runs 15 residues. The germline V gene has CDR1 SGHDN and CDR2 FVKESK. The DNA of the CDR3 is TGTGCCAGCAGCTTGCGGACAGGGGCTAACAATCAGCAGTTCTTC. Encoded protein: CASSLRTGANNQQFF.

V gene TRBV30 combines with J gene TRBJ2-4; D is perhaps TRBD2 (5 bases). Germline CDR1 reads GTSNPN; CDR2 reads SVGIG (reference sequence). The V end lost 0 bases, the J end lost 7 bases, and 13 bases lay between the germline ends. The CDR3 is 14 amino acids. Here the CDR3 DNA reads TGTGCCTGGAGTGTAGGGCTAGCCCCTAACATTCAGTACTTC. It is translated as CAWSVGLAPNIQYF.

The chain employs TRBV27 and TRBJ2-7; no definite D call. Trimming took off 5 bases at V and 2 bases at J, with 13 bases between the two ends. The CDR3 is 14 amino acids. Germline-derived CDR1 and CDR2 are MNHEY and SMNVEV (reference sequence). The CDR3 sequence: CASSPFGRTYEQYF. As DNA, the CDR3 is TGTGCCAGCAGTCCCTTTGGACGGACCTACGAGCAGTACTTC.

The V call is TRBV9, the J call TRBJ2-3, with a weak D call TRBD2 (5 bases). The V gene's germline CDR1 is SGDLS and CDR2 YYNGEE. V was shortened by 1 base and J by 5 bases, with 8 bases between the two germline ends. The CDR3 covers 13 residues. CDR3 DNA sequence: TGTGCCAGCAGCGTAAACGCGGGAGATACGCAGTATTTT. It yields the protein CASSVNAGDTQYF.

The gene calls are TRBV6-5 and TRBJ1-2; 7 positions match TRBD1. This CDR3 is built from 16 residues. The germline V gene has CDR1 MNHEY and CDR2 SVGAGI. The V gene end was trimmed by 0 bases and the J gene end by 8 bases; junction bases not matched to a gene: 12. The DNA for the CDR3 is TGTGCCAGCAGTTACTCGGGAGCCGGGGCAGGGGGAGGCTACACCTTC. Protein sequence: CASSYSGAGAGGGYTF.

The chain is built from TRBV5-4 and TRBJ2-1; 11 positions match TRBD1. Germline-derived CDR1 and CDR2 are SGHNT and YYREEE (reference sequence). The CDR3 is 15 amino acids. J was trimmed by 8 bases and V by 3 bases; bases with no gene match: 7. CDR3 sequence: CASSSLGQGADEQFF. The CDR3 coding sequence is TGTGCCAGCAGCTCCCTCGGACAGGGGGCGGATGAGCAGTTCTTC.

The J gene is TRBJ2-5, the V gene TRBV7-2, with TRBD2 identical over 11 bases. The V gene's germline CDR1 is SGHTA and CDR2 FQGNSA. J was trimmed by 7 bases and V by 0 bases; bases with no gene match: 16. The CDR3 covers 19 residues. The CDR3 nucleotides read TGTGCCAGCAGCTTAGCGCAGGTCCGGCTAGCGGGGGGCCGAGGGACCCAGTACTTC. It is translated as CASSLAQVRLAGGRGTQYF.